One and the same sample provided the 9 T cell receptor beta chains below, sequenced in a study of T-cell reconstitution after alpha-beta-depleted transplantation in children. A TCRbeta library incorporating unique molecular identifiers was prepared. TCRdb used MiXCR to reprocess the PCR reads, holding one entry per CDR3 protein. Among approximately 640,000 distinct CDR3 sequences listed, 16% were seen once. The starting material was PBMCs from the stem cell graft donor, obtained from the stem cell graft. These receptors were taken from a human donor who donated a stem cell graft to a child with acute myeloid leukemia.

This chain connects TRBV18 to TRBJ1-5, with a possible D match to TRBD1 (5 bases). Trimming cost V 1 base and J 5 bases, with 12 bases left between them. The CDR3 runs to 15 residues. In germline, CDR1 is KGHSH, CDR2 LQKENI. The CDR3: CASSPQAGTHQPQHF. For the CDR3, the DNA is TGTGCCAGCTCACCACAGGCAGGGACCCATCAGCCCCAGCATTTT. Supplemented by reference TRBV18 and TRBJ1-5, the full variable domain reads NAGVMQNPRHLVRRRGQEARLRCSPMKGHSHVYWYRQLPEEGLKFMVYLQKENIIDESGMPKERFSAEFPKEGPSILRIQQVVRGDSAAYFCASSPQAGTHQPQHFGDGTRLSIL.

This clonotype was observed a few times. The chain has TRBV20-1 and TRBJ2-5; 8 bases match TRBD2. The CDR3 runs to 16 residues. After removal of 4 bases from V and 0 bases from J, the junction contained 10 bases not matched to a gene. Germline values: CDR1 DFQATT, CDR2 SNEGSKA (reference sequence). The CDR3 reads CSAKGTSPGDQETQYF. CDR3 bases: TGCAGTGCTAAAGGGACTAGTCCGGGGGACCAAGAGACCCAGTACTTC.

This clonotype was detected many times. V usage is TRBV20-1 and J usage is TRBJ1-1; perhaps TRBD1 as D (5 bases). The germline gives CDR1 DFQATT, CDR2 SNEGSKA (reference sequence). This CDR3 is 16 amino acids long. Trimming removed 5 bases from V and 5 bases from J, with 24 bases in between. The CDR3 sequence is CSAPPPGGTLGTEAFF. The CDR3 DNA is TGCAGTGCTCCTCCCCCGGGCGGGACTTTGGGGACTGAAGCTTTCTTT.

The V call is TRBV7-2, the J call TRBJ2-7, with D perhaps TRBD1 (5 bases). In germline, CDR1 is SGHTA, CDR2 FQGNSA. This CDR3 region has 16 residues. V was cut by 1 base and J by 2 bases, with 15 bases left in between. The CDR3 protein is CASSLDIGRETYEQYF. Here the CDR3 DNA reads TGTGCCAGCAGCTTAGATATCGGCAGGGAAACCTACGAGCAGTACTTC.

At least ten counts were recorded for this clonotype. The chain has TRBV7-9 and TRBJ2-4; tentative D call: TRBD2 (7 bases). V gave up 6 bases and J gave up 7 bases, with 16 bases separating them. Germline V CDR1 and CDR2: SEHNR, FQNEAQ (reference sequence). The CDR3 is 14 amino acids. CDR3 in DNA: TGTGCCAGCAGTCGCGGGGGCCAGGGCAACATTCAGTACTTC. Its protein product is CASSRGGQGNIQYF. Full variable domain (outside the CDR3, taken from reference TRBV7-9 and TRBJ2-4): DTGVSQNPRHKITKRGQNVTFRCDPISEHNRLYWYRQTLGQGPEFLTYFQNEAQLEKSRLLSDRFSAERPKGSFSTLEIQRTEQGDSAMYLCASSRGGQGNIQYFGAGTRLSVL.

Concerning this clonotype itself: Possible read error: a much larger clone is one base away. The chain carries TRBV29-1 and TRBJ2-1; possible D gene TRBD1, 6 bases. The CDR3 loop spans 12 amino acids. V shed 5 bases and J shed 8 bases, with 13 bases lying between them. In germline, CDR1 is SQVTM, CDR2 ANQGSEA. The CDR3 sequence: CSVYRVGHEQFF. The CDR3 region has the DNA TGCAGCGTTTACAGGGTGGGCCATGAGCAGTTCTTC.

This clonotype was counted many times. The chain combines TRBV20-1 with TRBJ2-1; a possible D gene is TRBD2 (6 bases). This CDR3 spans 14 amino acids. The V gene lost 6 bases and the J gene lost 8 bases, with 20 bases spanning the gap. Germline V gene lookup returns CDR1 DFQATT and CDR2 SNEGSKA (reference sequence). As DNA, the CDR3 is TGCAGTGCCCCCCAAGACAGATCGGGGGATGAGCAGTTCTTC. Its protein product is CSAPQDRSGDEQFF.

The chain uses TRBV11-2 and TRBJ2-3, with D perhaps assigned TRBD1 or TRBD2 (5 bases each). This CDR3 comprises 15 residues. Trimming pared 3 bases from V and 6 bases from J, leaving 16 bases between. Germline lookup yields CDR1 SGHAT and CDR2 FQNNGV. CDR3 in amino acids: CASSLGDGRVDTQYF. The CDR3 coding sequence is TGTGCCAGCAGCTTGGGGGACGGACGGGTGGATACGCAGTATTTT.

This rearrangement joins TRBV7-9 to TRBJ2-5; D possibly corresponds to TRBD1 (5 bases). Per the germline V gene, CDR1 is SEHNR and CDR2 is FQNEAQ (reference sequence). Between the trimmed V and J ends, which lost 5 bases and 2 bases, there was a span of 9 bases. This CDR3 has 13 amino acids. CDR3 nucleotide sequence: TGTGCCAGCAGCCAAAGACAGCAAGAGACCCAGTACTTC. It encodes CASSQRQQETQYF. Full variable domain (outside the CDR3, taken from reference TRBV7-9 and TRBJ2-5): DTGVSQNPRHKITKRGQNVTFRCDPISEHNRLYWYRQTLGQGPEFLTYFQNEAQLEKSRLLSDRFSAERPKGSFSTLEIQRTEQGDSAMYLCASSQRQQETQYFGPGTRLLVL.